The clone carrying this TCR beta chain was recorded at least ten times. The V and J ends lost 5 bases and 5 bases respectively, with 9 bases between them. The CDR3 loop spans 13 amino acids. Germline loops: CDR1 SEHNR, CDR2 FQNEAQ (reference sequence). Libraries of TCR beta came from iRepertoire HTBI primers plus Arm-PCR of CDR3 regions. TCRdb passed the multiplex PCR reads through MiXCR, listing each CDR3 protein once. The repertoire consists of around 500,000 distinct CDR3 sequences, with about 16% occurring once and the leading ten covering roughly 25%. The time point was: newly diagnosed GD, antithyroid drugs for less than 3 months. After RNA was extracted from PBMCs, the TCR library was made from it. The data originate from a study of regulatory T cells in long-lasting Graves disease. The same specimen was also included in a second study, on T cells in Graves' hyperthyroidism and ophthalmopathy. That source adds: A first-round RT-PCR of the TCR CDR3 used the HTBI primer set. Ophthalmopathy prediction by the model preceded onset by a median about 6.3 months.

The chain carries TRBV7-9 and TRBJ1-4; unclear D gene. Sample: peripheral blood mononuclear cells (PBMCs), taken at new diagnosis, from a patient treated with antithyroid drugs. The TCR sequence derives from a woman aged 40-65 years with Graves disease. The CDR3 coding sequence is TGTGCCAGCAGCCAACCCGGGAATGAAAAACTGTTTTTT. Its translation: CASSQPGNEKLFF.